The clone carrying this TCR beta chain was seen once. Its antigen is currently unknown. This record comes from a study of cytomegalovirus exposure and HLA in healthy donors. Study results and caveats: Researchers had no immune exposure information except CMV serostatus available. In a later analysis, V- and J-gene trimming of beta chains associated with a DCLRE1C missense variant, replicated independently.

Vbeta (60) and Jbeta (13) primers were used in the PCR. In the original analysis: Among the unique TCR beta chains that a later analysis counted, roughly 80 million in all, 10 million to 13 million were shared. Profiling relied on immunoSEQ multiplex PCR, and the TCRdb table lists in-frame clones only, not all of them. V and J calls and clone size come straight from that table; D and trimming were deduced from the DNA. The sample lists approximately 140,000 clones, about two thirds occurring once. The specimen sequenced was PBMCs. The TCR was taken from a woman between 18 and 29 years old in good health and CMV-seronegative.

CDR3 bases: TGTGCCAGCAGTTTGGGACAGGACACAGATACGCAGTATTTT. Translating it yields CASSLGQDTDTQYF. V and J are TRBV27 and TRBJ2-3, with 8 bases that match TRBD1. From germline, CDR1 is MNHEY and CDR2 SMNVEV (reference sequence). The CDR3 is 14 amino acids. V lost 3 bases and J lost 2; bases outside the gene matches: 1.